A single sample gave rise to the 26 T cell receptor beta chains below, sequenced in a study of vaccination and CD4 T cells after COVID-19. The treatment here: roughly 11-day PBMC culture with coronavirus spike peptide pools or control peptides (ViraFEST assay). At the Johns Hopkins FTIC core, DNA taken from cultured CD4+ T cells was sequenced by way of the Oncomine TCR Beta short-read assay. Each CDR3 protein gets one entry after TCRdb re-called the PCR reads with MiXCR. The sample records about 13,000 distinct CDR3 sequences, more than 70% being singletons. Antigen specificity for these receptors is unknown. The material sequenced was CD4+ T cells from blood, cultured in vitro. The receptors come from a human donor who had recovered from COVID-19.

This chain connects TRBV7-2 to TRBJ1-2, with 10 positions matching TRBD1. The length of the CDR3 is 14 residues. Germline CDR1 SGHTA, CDR2 FQGNSA. Unmatched junction bases numbered 7, after V lost 5 bases and J lost 7 bases. CDR3 in DNA: TGTGCCAGCAGCACGTGGGGGACAGGGGTTGGCTACACCTTC. It yields the protein CASSTWGTGVGYTF.

The rearrangement uses TRBV29-1 and TRBJ1-2; unclear D gene. Between the trimmed V and J ends, which lost 3 bases and 6 bases, there was a span of 5 bases. The CDR3 contains 10 residues. Germline V gene data show CDR1 as SQVTM and CDR2 as ANQGSEA. The DNA of the CDR3 is TGCAGCGTTGACCGGGATGGCTACACCTTC. Amino acid sequence: CSVDRDGYTF.

This clonotype was seen more than once but under ten times. This chain joins TRBV24-1 and TRBJ2-2; tentatively, D is TRBD1 (8 bases). CDR3 length: 14 amino acids. Germline V lookup: CDR1 KGHDR, CDR2 SFDVKD. The V end was cut by 9 bases, the J end by 7 bases, with 17 bases between. The CDR3 loop is CATRGAGGSGELFF. The DNA for the CDR3 is TGTGCCACCCGGGGGGCAGGGGGCAGCGGGGAGCTGTTTTTT.

The J gene is TRBJ2-5, the V gene TRBV19; 9 positions agree with TRBD1. This CDR3 is built from 16 residues. Germline V gene sequence: CDR1 LNHDA, CDR2 SQIVND (reference sequence). The trim removed 4 bases at V and 6 bases at J, leaving 12 bases unmatched. The CDR3 loop reads CASSTPGTGPVKTQYF. CDR3 DNA sequence: TGTGCCAGTAGTACACCCGGGACAGGGCCGGTGAAGACCCAGTACTTC.

This clonotype has a handful of counts. CDR3 sequence reads: CSARQGNTEAFF. CDR3 sequence (DNA): TGCAGTGCCCGGCAAGGGAACACTGAAGCTTTCTTT. The chain carries TRBV20-1 and TRBJ1-1; D gene ambiguous. CDR3 length: 12 residues. Germline CDR1 DFQATT, CDR2 SNEGSKA (reference sequence). The V and J ends lost 6 bases and 1 base respectively, with 9 bases between them.

The CDR3 bases are TGTGCCAGTAGTATCCAGGGGAAGGGCAATCAGCCCCAGCATTTT. Its translation is CASSIQGKGNQPQHF. This rearrangement joins TRBV19 to TRBJ1-5; a possible D gene is TRBD1 (6 bases). The germline CDR1 and CDR2 sequences are LNHDA and SQIVND (reference sequence). The CDR3 has 15 amino acids. V was pared by 3 bases and J by 2 bases, with 11 bases between.

V and J are TRBV2 and TRBJ2-7; D is possibly TRBD1 (5 bases). The CDR3 is 14 residues long. Trimming removed 7 bases at V and 5 bases at J, with 18 bases between. CDR1 is SNHLY and CDR2 is FYNNEI in the germline V gene. The CDR3 sequence: CASTVGPLQNEQYF. DNA of the CDR3: TGTGCCAGCACCGTGGGGCCTCTGCAGAACGAGCAGTACTTC.

This clonotype was found a few times. V gene TRBV20-1 combines with J gene TRBJ2-7, with TRBD2 matching over 11 bases. With V trimmed by 4 bases and J by 5 bases, 4 bases remained unmatched. The CDR3 is made up of 13 amino acids. In germline, CDR1 is DFQATT, CDR2 SNEGSKA (reference sequence). DNA for the CDR3: TGCAGTGCTATAGCGGGAGGGCCTCACGAGCAGTACTTC. Protein sequence: CSAIAGGPHEQYF.

The rearrangement uses TRBV6-4 and TRBJ1-2, with D possibly being TRBD1 (5 bases). Per germline, CDR1 MRHNA and CDR2 SNTAGT. Trimming removed 0 bases from V and 2 bases from J, with 7 bases in between. The CDR3 sequence is 14 residues long. CDR3 amino acids: CASSDSKGNYGYTF. CDR3 sequence (DNA): TGTGCCAGCAGTGACTCAAAGGGGAACTATGGCTACACCTTC.

V gene TRBV19 combines with J gene TRBJ1-2; tentatively, D is TRBD1 (5 bases). Germline V gene sequence: CDR1 LNHDA, CDR2 SQIVND (reference sequence). CDR3 length equals 15 residues. Trimming removed 7 bases at V and 4 bases at J, with 19 bases between. The CDR3 DNA reads as TGTGCCAGTAAAAAGGGACTCTCCCCAGGCTATGGCTACACCTTC. Translated, it gives CASKKGLSPGYGYTF.

The chain combines TRBV28 with TRBJ1-2; weak D call: TRBD1 (5 bases). The germline V and J ends were trimmed by 6 bases and 4 bases, with 18 bases remaining between them. This CDR3 has 15 residues. Germline V gene lookup returns CDR1 MDHEN and CDR2 SYDVKM. CDR3 amino acids: CASRRGTQRGYGYTF. In DNA form, the CDR3 reads TGTGCCAGCAGGCGCGGGACCCAGAGGGGCTATGGCTACACCTTC.

This clonotype was seen only a few times. The gene calls are TRBV7-6 and TRBJ1-3; D is ambiguous. CDR3 length: 14 residues. From germline, CDR1 is SGHVS and CDR2 FNYEAQ. V was trimmed by 5 bases and J by 0 bases, leaving 8 bases between them. DNA for the CDR3: TGTGCCAGCAGCCAACAGTTCTCTGGAAACACCATATATTTT. This encodes CASSQQFSGNTIYF.

This chain links TRBV15 with TRBJ1-2, with D unresolved. The V gene lost 0 bases and the J gene lost 8 bases, with 13 bases spanning the gap. The CDR3 is made up of 14 amino acids. Per the germline V gene, CDR1 is LNHNV and CDR2 is YYDKDF (reference sequence). The CDR3 is CATSRDRTSGGYTF. The CDR3 DNA is TGTGCCACCAGCAGAGATAGGACCTCCGGGGGCTACACCTTC. Using reference TRBV15 and TRBJ1-2 for the parts outside the CDR3, the full variable domain is DAMVIQNPRYQVTQFGKPVTLSCSQTLNHNVMYWYQQKSSQAPKLLFHYYDKDFNNEADTPDNFQSRRPNTSFCFLDIRSPGLGDTAMYLCATSRDRTSGGYTFGSGTRLTVV.

This clonotype was seen once. The V gene is TRBV30, the J gene TRBJ1-5, with D unresolved. This CDR3 is built from 13 residues. The V gene's germline CDR1 is GTSNPN and CDR2 SVGIG (reference sequence). V was shortened by 0 bases and J by 1 base, with 4 bases between the two germline ends. The chain's CDR3 is CAWSVRSNQPQHF. The CDR3 coding sequence is TGTGCCTGGAGTGTACGAAGCAATCAGCCCCAGCATTTT.

This chain uses TRBV15 with TRBJ2-7; 7 nucleotides line up with TRBD2. This CDR3 is built from 15 residues. Germline V gives CDR1 LNHNV, CDR2 YYDKDF (reference sequence). After removal of 0 bases from V and 3 bases from J, the junction contained 5 bases not matched to a gene. The CDR3 nucleotides read TGTGCCACCAGCAGAGAGGCTAGCGGCCACTACGAGCAGTACTTC. Its translation is CATSREASGHYEQYF.

The chain joins TRBV4-3 to TRBJ2-1; D not resolved. This CDR3 has 12 residues. V was clipped by 1 base and J by 8 bases, with 6 bases between them. Germline CDR1 and CDR2: LGHNA and YSLEER. The CDR3 sequence: CASSQVRDEQFF. CDR3 in DNA: TGCGCCAGCAGCCAAGTTAGGGATGAGCAGTTCTTC.

This clonotype was found a few times. The V call is TRBV7-9, the J call TRBJ1-2; D remains ambiguous. The V end was cut by 3 bases, the J end by 5 bases, with 16 bases between. This CDR3 region has 15 residues. The germline gives CDR1 SEHNR, CDR2 FQNEAQ (reference sequence). CDR3: CASSFGPRRGYGYTF. The CDR3 bases are TGTGCCAGCAGCTTTGGTCCTCGACGGGGTTATGGCTACACCTTC.

The sample holds a few counts of this clonotype. The chain recombines TRBV20-1 with TRBJ1-2; 7 bases line up with TRBD1. V trimming: 1 base; J trimming: 4 bases; junction bases outside the gene matches: 12. The CDR3 length is 16 residues. CDR1 and CDR2 from the germline V gene are DFQATT and SNEGSKA (reference sequence). The CDR3 coding sequence is TGCAGTGCTAGAGGAGGGACAGCCACAAAGACCTATGGCTACACCTTC. Protein product: CSARGGTATKTYGYTF.

The chain is built from TRBV6-2 or TRBV6-3 and TRBJ2-5, with TRBD2 matching 7 bases. Germline CDR1 reads MNHEY; CDR2 reads SVGEGT. J lost 2 bases, V lost 5 bases, and 11 bases had no gene match. The CDR3 runs 16 residues. CDR3 sequence reads: CASSPLGLDKQETQYF. The CDR3 nucleotides are TGTGCCAGCAGTCCCCTAGGACTAGATAAGCAAGAGACCCAGTACTTC.

The CDR3 DNA follows: TGCGCCAGCAGCCAAGTAGGTTCCCTGCTCTCTGGGGCCAACGTCCTGACTTTC. It specifies CASSQVGSLLSGANVLTF. This chain joins TRBV4-3 and TRBJ2-6; D gene unclear. V gave up 1 base and J gave up 0 bases, with 13 bases separating them. Germline CDR1 is LGHNA and CDR2 is YSLEER. The CDR3 has 18 amino acids.

J is TRBJ1-2 and V is TRBV24-1; D not resolved. V was cut by 3 bases and J by 2 bases, with 3 bases left in between. This CDR3 has 12 residues. In germline, CDR1 is KGHDR, CDR2 SFDVKD. The CDR3 protein is CATSDQNYGYTF. CDR3 DNA: TGTGCCACCAGTGATCAAAACTATGGCTACACCTTC.

The chain is built from TRBV6-1 and TRBJ1-4, with D perhaps TRBD1 (6 bases). Germline V gives CDR1 MNHNS, CDR2 SASEGT. Trimming cost V 5 bases and J 7 bases, with 17 bases left between them. This CDR3 is 15 amino acids long. CDR3: CASSKGGAQGEKLFF. CDR3 in DNA: TGTGCCAGCAGTAAGGGGGGGGCGCAGGGTGAAAAACTGTTTTTT.

In DNA form, the CDR3 reads TGTGCCAGCAGCCGAATCGGGACTAGCGGGATAGGAGATGAGCAGTTCTTC. Translation: CASSRIGTSGIGDEQFF. The rearrangement links TRBV7-3 to TRBJ2-1; 13 bases agree with TRBD2. Germline CDR1 and CDR2: SGHTA and FQGTGA. The V gene end was trimmed by 5 bases and the J gene end by 8 bases; junction bases not matched to a gene: 12. CDR3 length: 17 residues.

The chain is built from TRBV20-1 and TRBJ2-3; TRBD2 might be the D (5 bases). The CDR3 runs to 12 residues. Deletions cut 2 bases from V and 3 bases from J, with 6 bases between. Per germline, CDR1 DFQATT and CDR2 SNEGSKA (reference sequence). Here the CDR3 DNA reads TGCAGTGCTAGAACTAGGACAGATACGCAGTATTTT. It specifies CSARTRTDTQYF.

This clonotype is a singleton in its sample. The chain carries TRBV2 and TRBJ1-5; the D is unclear. V was cut by 7 bases and J by 0 bases, with 16 bases left in between. Looked up from germline, CDR1 is SNHLY and CDR2 is FYNNEI. The CDR3 covers 16 residues. Here the CDR3 DNA reads TGTGCCAGCACCTCTAACGAGATTATTAGCAATCAGCCCCAGCATTTT. Translation: CASTSNEIISNQPQHF.

The V and J genes are TRBV20-1 and TRBJ1-1; D might be TRBD1 (5 bases). CDR1 and CDR2 from the germline V gene are DFQATT and SNEGSKA (reference sequence). The CDR3 has 13 amino acids. V gave up 1 base and J gave up 1 base, with 7 bases separating them. In nucleotides, the CDR3 is TGCAGTGCTAGAGGACAGACGAACACTGAAGCTTTCTTT. Translating gives CSARGQTNTEAFF.